The 26 T cell receptor beta chains below all came from one sample that was sequenced in a study of T-cell memory formation after mild COVID-19. TCRdb recomputed calls from the 5' RACE reads with MiXCR, one row per CDR3 protein. This sample has 190,000 or so distinct CDR3 sequences, with about a fifth found just once. Specimen: PBMCs or a T cell subset sorted from them (not recorded which). The receptors derive from an adult woman who had mild COVID-19 (a few samples of this study predate the infection). Cell type and time point are not known.

The chain links TRBV11-2 to TRBJ2-2; TRBD1 aligns across 8 bases. The CDR3 contains 15 residues. The germline V gene encodes CDR1 SGHAT and CDR2 FQNNGV. The V and J ends lost 5 bases and 6 bases, in that order; junction bases with no gene match: 8. The CDR3 sequence is CASSVQGASPGELFF. In DNA, the CDR3 is TGTGCCAGCAGCGTGCAGGGGGCATCGCCCGGGGAGCTGTTTTTT.

This clonotype was found a few times. CDR3 amino acids: CASSTSGSWDEQFF. CDR3 sequence (DNA): TGTGCCAGCAGCACTAGCGGGAGTTGGGATGAGCAGTTCTTC. V and J are TRBV9 and TRBJ2-1; 11 bases line up with TRBD2. Germline assignment: CDR1 SGDLS and CDR2 YYNGEE. V lost 4 bases, J lost 8 bases, and 5 bases stayed unmatched. The CDR3 extends over 14 amino acids. The full variable domain, its missing parts supplied by reference TRBV9 and TRBJ2-1, is DSGVTQTPKHLITATGQRVTLRCSPRSGDLSVYWYQQSLDQGLQFLIQYYNGEERAKGNILERFSAQQFPDLHSELNLSSLELGDSALYFCASSTSGSWDEQFFGPGTRLTVL.

V is TRBV20-1 and J is TRBJ1-1; D may be TRBD1 (5 bases). In germline, CDR1 is DFQATT, CDR2 SNEGSKA (reference sequence). The CDR3 consists of 14 residues. The germline V and J ends were trimmed by 6 bases and 1 base, with 15 bases remaining between them. The CDR3 DNA follows: TGCAGTGCCGCGGTCCGGGGGGAGAACACTGAAGCTTTCTTT. Its protein is CSAAVRGENTEAFF.

In its sample, this clonotype was seen a few times. V gene TRBV12-3 or TRBV12-4 combines with J gene TRBJ1-1; TRBD1 agrees at 7 bases. V lost 6 bases and J lost 0; bases outside the gene matches: 10. The CDR3 contains 16 residues. The CDR3 loop reads CASRPTGSAMNTEAFF. In nucleotides, the CDR3 is TGTGCCAGCAGACCGACAGGGTCCGCCATGAACACTGAAGCTTTCTTT.

This clonotype occurred a few times. This chain joins TRBV4-2 and TRBJ2-3, with 8 bases that match TRBD2. This CDR3 is 15 amino acids long. Trimming cost V 1 base and J 5 bases; bases outside gene matches: 5. The germline V gene has CDR1 LGHNA and CDR2 YNFKEQ. The CDR3 spells CASSQAAGARDTQYF. CDR3 DNA: TGTGCCAGCAGCCAAGCAGCGGGAGCGAGAGATACGCAGTATTTT.

The J gene is TRBJ1-5, the V gene TRBV15; possibly TRBD1 for D (5 bases). Germline CDR1 LNHNV, CDR2 YYDKDF (reference sequence). There are 13 residues in the CDR3. The V end lost 1 base, the J end lost 6 bases, and 7 bases lay between the germline ends. CDR3 region: CATSRGGGQPQHF. The CDR3, as DNA: TGTGCCACCAGCAGAGGGGGGGGTCAGCCCCAGCATTTT.

V gene TRBV4-1 combines with J gene TRBJ2-5; 7 bases map to TRBD1. Germline CDR1 reads MGHRA; CDR2 reads YSYEKL. J was trimmed by 2 bases and V by 3 bases; bases with no gene match: 3. This CDR3 comprises 14 residues. The CDR3: CASSQRTGQETQYF. The CDR3, as DNA: TGCGCCAGCAGCCAGCGGACAGGTCAAGAGACCCAGTACTTC.

V is TRBV2 and J is TRBJ2-1, with TRBD2 matching over 13 bases. V dropped 6 bases and J dropped 5; count of bases not matched to a gene: 4. CDR1 SNHLY and CDR2 FYNNEI come from the germline V gene. The CDR3 covers 15 residues. The DNA for the CDR3 is TGTGCCAGCAGAACTAGCGGGGGGGCCCACAATGAGCAGTTCTTC. Its translation is CASRTSGGAHNEQFF.

This clonotype was counted only a few times. CDR3 protein: CASSRSLAQGKNYGYTF. CDR3 coding DNA: TGTGCCAGCAGCCGAAGCTTAGCCCAGGGGAAGAACTATGGCTACACCTTC. The genes are TRBV14 and TRBJ1-2, with D possibly matching TRBD1 (6 bases). Looked up from germline, CDR1 is SGHDN and CDR2 is FVKESK. V dropped 4 bases and J dropped 2 bases, with 20 bases sitting between them. This CDR3 is 17 amino acids long. Full variable domain (outside the CDR3, taken from reference TRBV14 and TRBJ1-2): EAGVTQFPSHSVIEKGQTVTLRCDPISGHDNLYWYRRVMGKEIKFLLHFVKESKQDESGMPNNRFLAERTGGTYSTLKVQPAELEDSGVYFCASSRSLAQGKNYGYTFGSGTRLTVV.

The chain is built from TRBV4-1 and TRBJ2-3; no clear D. Trimming took 2 bases from V and 6 from J, leaving 9 bases between them. The CDR3 has 13 amino acids. Per germline, CDR1 MGHRA and CDR2 YSYEKL. The CDR3 DNA is TGCGCCAGCAGCCAATTCAGAGTGGATACGCAGTATTTT. Translation: CASSQFRVDTQYF.

The chain recombines TRBV3-1 with TRBJ1-5, with 9 nucleotides matching TRBD1. From germline, CDR1 is LGHDT and CDR2 YNNKEL (reference sequence). Germline trimming cut 4 bases from V and 9 bases from J; bases unmatched to any gene: 7. CDR3 length: 14 residues. The CDR3 protein is CASSPGQGIWPQHF. The CDR3 DNA follows: TGTGCCAGCAGCCCAGGACAGGGGATATGGCCCCAGCATTTT.

V usage is TRBV4-1 and J usage is TRBJ2-7; the match to TRBD2 covers 11 bases. V lost 4 bases to trimming and J lost 4 bases; unmatched junction nucleotides: 9. Germline V gene sequence: CDR1 MGHRA, CDR2 YSYEKL. CDR3 length: 16 amino acids. DNA for the CDR3: TGCGCCAGCAGCCTCGCGGGGGCTAGCGGGAGGTACGAGCAGTACTTC. Encoded protein: CASSLAGASGRYEQYF.

This clonotype was seen more than once but under ten times. CDR3 sequence reads: CASSSFPSGGETQYF. The CDR3, as DNA: TGTGCCAGCAGTAGCTTCCCGAGCGGGGGTGAGACCCAGTACTTC. The chain has TRBV6-5 and TRBJ2-5; TRBD2 agrees at 8 bases. The trim removed 5 bases at V and 5 bases at J, leaving 10 bases unmatched. The CDR3 extends over 15 amino acids. From germline, CDR1 is MNHEY and CDR2 SVGAGI.

J is TRBJ1-3 and V is TRBV15, with D uncertain. V was cut by 0 bases and J by 4 bases, with 10 bases left in between. Looked up from germline, CDR1 is LNHNV and CDR2 is YYDKDF (reference sequence). This CDR3 has 15 amino acids. The CDR3: CATSRDRGSGNTIYF. CDR3 DNA sequence: TGTGCCACCAGCAGAGACCGGGGTTCGGGAAACACCATATATTTT.

This sequence joins TRBV12-3 or TRBV12-4 and TRBJ2-3, with TRBD2 matching over 8 bases. Losses at the gene ends were 3 bases for V and 2 bases for J; bases not matched to a gene: 19. This CDR3 comprises 20 residues. The CDR3: CASSFQLPPLAGGPTDTQYF. Written as DNA, the CDR3 is TGTGCCAGCAGTTTCCAACTGCCTCCACTGGCGGGGGGTCCCACAGATACGCAGTATTTT.

This clonotype was counted between two and nine times. V gene TRBV9 combines with J gene TRBJ1-2, with TRBD1 matching 7 bases. V was clipped by 0 bases and J by 4 bases; unmatched bases: 9. CDR3 length equals 16 residues. CDR1 is SGDLS and CDR2 is YYNGEE in the germline V gene. The DNA for the CDR3 is TGTGCCAGCAGCGTAGAATCAGGACAGGTCTTCTATGGCTACACCTTC. Its protein is CASSVESGQVFYGYTF. Full variable domain (missing parts from reference TRBV9 and TRBJ1-2): DSGVTQTPKHLITATGQRVTLRCSPRSGDLSVYWYQQSLDQGLQFLIQYYNGEERAKGNILERFSAQQFPDLHSELNLSSLELGDSALYFCASSVESGQVFYGYTFGSGTRLTVV.

This clonotype appeared a few times. The rearrangement links TRBV5-6 to TRBJ2-1; 7 bases map to TRBD2. The CDR3 contains 14 residues. In germline, CDR1 is SGHDT, CDR2 YYEEEE. J lost 0 bases, V lost 6 bases, and 3 bases had no gene match. CDR3 nucleotides: TGTGCCAGCACTAGCGGTAGCTCCTACAATGAGCAGTTCTTC. Its protein is CASTSGSSYNEQFF.

This clonotype appeared a few times. The chain recombines TRBV12-3 or TRBV12-4 with TRBJ2-3, with 8 bases fitting TRBD2. V trimming: 4 bases; J trimming: 4 bases; junction bases outside the gene matches: 7. The CDR3 sequence is 15 residues long. CDR3 in amino acids: CASSYGTRSPDTQYF. The CDR3 nucleotides read TGTGCCAGCAGTTACGGGACTAGGAGCCCAGATACGCAGTATTTT.

The chain combines TRBV20-1 with TRBJ2-7; 10 bases are a match to TRBD1. Germline V CDR1 and CDR2: DFQATT, SNEGSKA (reference sequence). J lost 2 bases, V lost 2 bases, and 6 bases had no gene match. The CDR3 is 15 residues long. CDR3 in amino acids: CSARPVGTGAYEQYF. The CDR3 DNA is TGCAGTGCTAGACCCGTCGGGACAGGGGCCTACGAGCAGTACTTC.

CDR3 DNA: TGTGCAAGTGGGTTGAGGGGGTGCTTTCCCACTGAAGCTTTCTTT. It translates to CASGLRGCFPTEAFF. The chain is built from TRBV12-2 and TRBJ1-1; TRBD1 is the table's D call and was not checked against the DNA. TRBV12-2 is a documented pseudogene. CDR3 size: 15 residues.

V usage is TRBV30 and J usage is TRBJ2-1, with D maybe TRBD1 (5 bases). V was shortened by 4 bases and J by 0 bases, with 13 bases between the two germline ends. From germline, CDR1 is GTSNPN and CDR2 SVGIG (reference sequence). The length of the CDR3 is 15 residues. CDR3 nucleotide sequence: TGTGCCTGGACCTCGGACATAAGCTCCTACAATGAGCAGTTCTTC. It specifies CAWTSDISSYNEQFF.

There are a few counts of this clonotype. This chain uses TRBV24-1 with TRBJ2-2; TRBD1 matches at 7 bases. The CDR3 length is 14 residues. Germline CDR1 KGHDR, CDR2 SFDVKD. With 4 bases clipped from V and 5 bases from J, the junction kept 3 bases outside the gene matches. Here the CDR3 reads CATSEATGTGELFF. The CDR3 nucleotides are TGTGCCACCAGTGAGGCGACAGGGACCGGGGAGCTGTTTTTT.

This clonotype was seen only a few times. The V gene is TRBV9, the J gene TRBJ2-1; D is unresolved. The germline V gene has CDR1 SGDLS and CDR2 YYNGEE. V was shortened by 2 bases and J by 2 bases, with 11 bases between the two germline ends. This CDR3 has 15 amino acids. CDR3 residues: CASSVSRHPYNEQFF. Written as DNA, the CDR3 is TGTGCCAGCAGCGTTAGTCGGCACCCCTACAATGAGCAGTTCTTC.

This clonotype was detected a few times. The chain links TRBV20-1 to TRBJ1-2; possibly TRBD1 for D (6 bases). Germline V gives CDR1 DFQATT, CDR2 SNEGSKA (reference sequence). Trimming took off 5 bases at V and 6 bases at J, with 13 bases between the two ends. The CDR3 loop spans 12 amino acids. For the CDR3, the DNA is TGCAGTGCTCAGGACAGTAGGGATGGCTACACCTTC. It translates to CSAQDSRDGYTF.

J is TRBJ1-5 and V is TRBV27; no clear D. The V end lost 0 bases, the J end lost 6 bases, and 9 bases lay between the germline ends. This CDR3 has 14 residues. Germline V lookup: CDR1 MNHEY, CDR2 SMNVEV (reference sequence). CDR3: CASSLSYSSQPQHF. CDR3 bases: TGTGCCAGCAGTTTATCGTATTCCAGTCAGCCCCAGCATTTT.

This clonotype was observed once. The V call is TRBV4-1, the J call TRBJ1-1, with a tentative D call TRBD1 (6 bases). The CDR3 sequence is 15 residues long. Trimming stripped 5 bases from V and 4 bases from J, with 17 bases between. Germline-derived CDR1 and CDR2 are MGHRA and YSYEKL. The CDR3 DNA sequence: TGCGCCAGCAGCGGTAAGGGGGGGGTTGGCACTGAAGCTTTCTTT. Protein: CASSGKGGVGTEAFF.